One and the same sample provided the 25 T cell receptor beta chains below, sequenced in a study of radiotherapy plus CTLA-4 blockade in lung cancer. The repertoire was sequenced with immunoSEQ multiplex PCR; TCRdb's copy has only in-frame clones and lacks some. The data hold tens of thousands of clones, with over 70% observed a single time. The input for sequencing was peripheral blood, taken from a patient treated with radiotherapy plus ipilimumab. These receptor sequences come from a human donor with non-small cell lung cancer who had a partial response to radiotherapy plus ipilimumab. Some clones in this sample may be carry-over from other donors' samples.

The chain carries TRBV2 and TRBJ2-7, with D unresolved. From germline, CDR1 is SNHLY and CDR2 FYNNEI. V was cut by 7 bases and J by 1 base, with 17 bases left in between. The CDR3 runs to 15 residues. The chain's CDR3 is CASKQYSQASYEQYF. CDR3 coding DNA: TGTGCCAGCAAGCAGTACAGCCAGGCGTCCTACGAGCAGTACTTC.

The chain employs TRBV14 and TRBJ1-1, with TRBD1 identical over 7 bases. CDR1 is SGHDN, CDR2 FVKESK, per germline. CDR3 length: 14 residues. The V and J ends lost 5 bases and 11 bases, in that order; junction bases with no gene match: 14. CDR3 protein: CASSSYRGSGGAFF. DNA for the CDR3: TGTGCCAGCAGCAGTTACAGGGGCTCCGGTGGCGCTTTCTTT.

This clone was found once. The rearrangement uses TRBV28 and TRBJ1-1; D is unresolved. CDR3 length: 14 amino acids. Germline lookup yields CDR1 MDHEN and CDR2 SYDVKM. V was shortened by 5 bases and J by 1 base, with 11 bases between the two germline ends. CDR3 DNA sequence: TGTGCCAGCAGTCCCCTCCGGAGGAACACTGAAGCTTTCTTT. Translation: CASSPLRRNTEAFF.

The V call is TRBV28, the J call TRBJ1-2; D may be TRBD1 (5 bases). The germline V gene encodes CDR1 MDHEN and CDR2 SYDVKM. Trimming removed 11 bases at V and 6 bases at J, with 7 bases between. The CDR3 has 9 amino acids. This chain's CDR3 is CAAGDGYTF. The CDR3 DNA sequence: TGTGCCGCGGGGGATGGCTACACCTTC.

This clone was recorded once. This chain uses TRBV4-2 with TRBJ2-1, with 14 bases matching TRBD2. The CDR3 runs 17 residues. Germline CDR1 LGHNA, CDR2 YNFKEQ. V was clipped by 0 bases and J by 9 bases; unmatched bases: 7. The CDR3 region is CASSQDGGTSGRSEQFF. As DNA, the CDR3 is TGTGCCAGCAGCCAAGATGGTGGGACTAGCGGGAGATCTGAGCAGTTCTTC.

The V call is TRBV10-2, the J call TRBJ2-1; D is ambiguous. The CDR3 runs to 12 residues. Germline assignment: CDR1 WSHSY and CDR2 SAAADI. Trimming stripped 8 bases from V and 2 bases from J, with 7 bases between. This chain's CDR3 is CASHDTYNEQFF. Here the CDR3 DNA reads TGCGCCAGCCATGACACCTACAATGAGCAGTTCTTC.

The chain links TRBV6-5 to TRBJ2-3, with D possibly being TRBD2 (7 bases). The V gene's germline CDR1 is MNHEY and CDR2 SVGAGI. This CDR3 spans 14 amino acids. Trimming pared 6 bases from V and 5 bases from J, leaving 15 bases between. The CDR3 reads CASRGGPFGDTQYF. CDR3 DNA sequence: TGTGCCAGCAGGGGGGGGCCGTTCGGAGATACGCAGTATTTT.

CDR3 sequence (DNA): TGTGCCAGCAGTGGAAGACAATGGAATCAGCCCCAGCATTTT. Protein product: CASSGRQWNQPQHF. V usage is TRBV2 and J usage is TRBJ1-5; D remains unclear. The CDR3 has 14 amino acids. The V end lost 4 bases, the J end lost 4 bases, and 11 bases lay between the germline ends. Germline CDR1 SNHLY, CDR2 FYNNEI.

This chain joins TRBV11-2 and TRBJ2-3, with 9 bases fitting TRBD2. This CDR3 has 17 amino acids. The junction had 11 bases not matched to a gene; V was cut back by 2 bases and J by 5 bases. CDR1 SGHAT and CDR2 FQNNGV come from the germline V gene. DNA of the CDR3: TGTGCCAGCAGCTTAATCAGCGGGGGGCCTTGGAAAGATACGCAGTATTTT. It is translated as CASSLISGGPWKDTQYF.

The V call is TRBV6-5, the J call TRBJ1-4, with D maybe TRBD1 (5 bases). The CDR3 covers 15 residues. Looked up from germline, CDR1 is MNHEY and CDR2 is SVGAGI. The V and J ends lost 2 bases and 8 bases respectively, with 15 bases between them. CDR3 coding DNA: TGTGCCAGCAGTTACGATGGCGGGGGTAGGGAAAAACTGTTTTTT. Residues: CASSYDGGGREKLFF.

V is TRBV5-6 and J is TRBJ2-5; a weak D match, TRBD2 (5 bases). CDR1 SGHDT and CDR2 YYEEEE come from the germline V gene. V was trimmed by 0 bases and J by 4 bases, leaving 16 bases between them. The CDR3 spans 16 residues. As DNA, the CDR3 is TGTGCCAGCAGCTTGGATCTCGAGGCTCGGGGAGAGACCCAGTACTTC. Translating it yields CASSLDLEARGETQYF.

The chain recombines TRBV6-5 with TRBJ1-2; TRBD1 matches 10 bases. The CDR3 covers 14 residues. The trim removed 2 bases at V and 7 bases at J, leaving 4 bases unmatched. Germline V gene lookup returns CDR1 MNHEY and CDR2 SVGAGI. CDR3 sequence: CASSYRDRGLGYTF. The DNA for the CDR3 is TGTGCCAGCAGTTACCGAGACAGGGGGCTTGGCTACACCTTC.

V gene TRBV30 combines with J gene TRBJ1-2, with D perhaps matching TRBD1 (5 bases). The ends were cut back, 4 bases at V and 8 bases at J, with 11 bases in the middle. Germline V lookup: CDR1 GTSNPN, CDR2 SVGIG (reference sequence). The CDR3 length is 11 residues. CDR3 residues: CAWTSGGGYTF. In DNA, the CDR3 is TGTGCCTGGACATCGGGGGGGGGCTACACCTTC.

This clone came up a few times. The rearrangement uses TRBV7-2 and TRBJ2-1; D possibly corresponds to TRBD2 (6 bases). Germline-derived CDR1 and CDR2 are SGHTA and FQGNSA. The V end was cut by 1 base, the J end by 4 bases, with 8 bases between. There are 14 residues in the CDR3. The CDR3 bases are TGTGCCAGCAGCTTAGTCCTAGCGTACAATGAGCAGTTCTTC. Its protein is CASSLVLAYNEQFF.

The chain recombines TRBV5-5 with TRBJ1-2; D remains ambiguous. This CDR3 has 14 residues. Per the germline V gene, CDR1 is SGHKS and CDR2 is YYEKEE (reference sequence). The V gene lost 2 bases and the J gene lost 4 bases, with 12 bases spanning the gap. The CDR3 DNA is TGTGCCAGCAGCTTCAGGAGGGTAGGCTATGGCTACACCTTC. It is translated as CASSFRRVGYGYTF.

The rearrangement uses TRBV19 and TRBJ2-4; 12 nucleotides line up with TRBD2. V lost 2 bases to trimming and J lost 7 bases; unmatched junction nucleotides: 6. This CDR3 comprises 16 residues. Germline CDR1 reads LNHDA; CDR2 reads SQIVND (reference sequence). In DNA, the CDR3 is TGTGCCAGTAGTATATCTAGCGGGGGGGCCGGGAACATTCAGTACTTC. This gives the protein CASSISSGGAGNIQYF. Looking up the rest from reference TRBV19 and TRBJ2-4 gives the full variable domain: DGGITQSPKYLFRKEGQNVTLSCEQNLNHDAMYWYRQDPGQGLRLIYYSQIVNDFQKGDIAEGYSVSREKKESFPLTVTSAQKNPTAFYLCASSISSGGAGNIQYFGAGTRLSVL.

The chain has TRBV10-3 and TRBJ2-5; 8 bases fit TRBD2. With 2 bases clipped from V and 4 bases from J, the junction kept 3 bases outside the gene matches. The CDR3 is made up of 14 amino acids. Looked up from germline, CDR1 is ENHRY and CDR2 is SYGVKD. The CDR3 here is CAISEGTSSETQYF. CDR3 in DNA: TGTGCCATCAGTGAGGGGACTAGTTCAGAGACCCAGTACTTC.

The chain carries TRBV10-1 and TRBJ1-2; 10 bases map to TRBD1. CDR1 and CDR2 (germline): WNHNN, SYGVQD (reference sequence). Germline trimming cut 8 bases from V and 7 bases from J; bases unmatched to any gene: 13. The CDR3 sequence is 15 residues long. CDR3 nucleotide sequence: TGCGCCAGCTCCGATGGACAGGGGGGAAATGGTGGCTACACCTTC. Its protein is CASSDGQGGNGGYTF.

J is TRBJ1-6 and V is TRBV27; 7 bases fit TRBD1. Trimming took 3 bases from V and 7 from J; bases not matched to a gene: 6. Germline assignment: CDR1 MNHEY and CDR2 SMNVEV (reference sequence). CDR3 size: 15 residues. As DNA, the CDR3 is TGTGCCAGCAGTTTGAGGGGACAGATCAATTCACCCCTCCACTTT. Protein: CASSLRGQINSPLHF.

The J gene is TRBJ1-2, the V gene TRBV7-2; a possible D gene is TRBD1 (5 bases). This CDR3 has 16 residues. V dropped 3 bases and J dropped 5 bases, with 19 bases sitting between them. The germline V gene has CDR1 SGHTA and CDR2 FQGNSA. The CDR3 region is CASSFGTPRASYGYTF. The CDR3 nucleotides are TGTGCCAGCAGCTTCGGTACACCCAGGGCGAGTTATGGCTACACCTTC.

The rearrangement uses TRBV29-1 and TRBJ2-2, with a tentative D call TRBD1 (6 bases). The CDR3 runs 13 residues. Germline V gene sequence: CDR1 SQVTM, CDR2 ANQGSEA. V dropped 7 bases and J dropped 4 bases, with 13 bases sitting between them. DNA of the CDR3: TGCAGCGCAAAACAACAGGGCACCGGGGAGCTGTTTTTT. It yields the protein CSAKQQGTGELFF.

This clone appeared a single time. This rearrangement joins TRBV18 to TRBJ1-2; perhaps TRBD1 as D (5 bases). The germline CDR1 and CDR2 sequences are KGHSH and LQKENI. The V gene lost 4 bases and the J gene lost 8 bases, with 20 bases spanning the gap. The CDR3 spans 15 residues. The DNA of the CDR3 is TGTGCCAGCTCACAGGTTGACAGCACTATGTCGGGCTACACCTTC. It is translated as CASSQVDSTMSGYTF.

V usage is TRBV7-2 and J usage is TRBJ2-7; tentative D call: TRBD2 (5 bases). The length of the CDR3 is 15 residues. Germline V gene lookup returns CDR1 SGHTA and CDR2 FQGNSA. Trimming took 5 bases from V and 0 from J, leaving 14 bases between them. The CDR3: CASSQPGFRSYEQYF. The CDR3, as DNA: TGTGCCAGCAGCCAACCGGGGTTCCGCTCCTACGAGCAGTACTTC.

The chain joins TRBV5-1 to TRBJ1-1, with D tentatively TRBD1 (5 bases). CDR3 length equals 14 residues. Between the trimmed V and J ends, which lost 0 bases and 5 bases, there was a span of 11 bases. The V gene's germline CDR1 is SGHRS and CDR2 YFSETQ. This chain's CDR3 is CASSLVPGKTEAFF. In DNA form, the CDR3 reads TGCGCCAGCAGCTTGGTTCCAGGGAAAACTGAAGCTTTCTTT.

This clone occurred once. CDR3 DNA sequence: TGTGCCAGCAGCGGCCTGACAGGTTCCCAAGAGACCCAGTACTTC. Translated: CASSGLTGSQETQYF. This rearrangement joins TRBV5-4 to TRBJ2-5, with D maybe TRBD1 (6 bases). In germline, CDR1 is SGHNT, CDR2 YYREEE (reference sequence). This CDR3 has 15 residues. The V end was cut by 4 bases, the J end by 1 base, with 14 bases between.